Here is one TCR beta chain with its context. The specificity of this receptor is unknown. No quality values exist for individual bases; no much larger clone is one base distant. These data originate in a study of early T cells in non-severe SARS-CoV-2 infection (dated by TCRdb to the early 2020s). Context from the whole study: Because TCR sequencing was done on bulk RNA from unsorted whole blood, the alpha and beta chains could not be paired.

Library construction relied on 5' RACE. The listed sequencing device is NextSeq 500. Unique molecular identifiers were attached to individual cDNA molecules in the TCR library protocol so that sequencing error and PCR bias could be corrected. Both TCR alpha and beta chains were sequenced, and tight co-correlation was observed between alpha and beta sequence abundances in each sample. The paper's data handling went like this. V gene, J gene and CDR3 annotation of TCR sequences was performed with Decombinator V4. Expanded TCRs were defined as changing significantly between any two time points under a Poisson model with p below 0.0001. TCR abundances were normalised to the total number of TCRs sequenced per sample and expressed as counts per million. VDJdb, accessed 1 November 2021, was searched for CMV, EBV and SARS-CoV-2 annotated TCRs, with TCRs annotated for multiple antigens excluded. In TCRdb, the public reads were trimmed at Q25 with fastp and aligned with MiXCR, with productive beta chains retained. One record per CDR3 amino acid sequence lists the most common genes and DNA. The V and J calls reflect TCRdb's pipeline rather than the authors' work. This sample holds 75,000 or so distinct CDR3 sequences; over 10% were observed only once. 5% to 7% of the sample goes to the ten largest clones.

The research as a whole found: VDJdb matching was skewed toward anti-spike CD8 responses and likely underestimated virus-specific expansions by missing private and CD4 specificities.

The study was a case-control design nested within a healthcare worker cohort in London, UK, with weekly nasopharyngeal swab PCR tests and blood sampling. Healthcare workers were recruited between 23 and 31 March 2020, during the week of the UK lockdown, and were followed weekly for up to 16 weeks. The sequence was obtained from an adult who was a healthcare worker with PCR-confirmed SARS-CoV-2 infection or an uninfected control (not recorded which). The specimen was whole blood, collected at baseline.

This receptor has the CDR3 CASSSDIWGEQYF. The nucleotide sequence reads as follows: TGTGCCAGCAGTTCGGACATATGGGGCGAGCAGTACTTC. The chain is made from TRBV6-5 and TRBJ2-7; TRBD1 is a possible D gene, resting on 5 matching bases. The CDR3 runs 13 amino acids, cysteine and phenylalanine included. The entry retains the CDR3 DNA only, 39 bases that are in frame from base 1. CDR1 and CDR2 are drawn from the germline V gene: MNHEY, SVGAGI. Between the V and J ends, shortened by 4 bases and 6 bases respectively, the junction contains 13 bases.